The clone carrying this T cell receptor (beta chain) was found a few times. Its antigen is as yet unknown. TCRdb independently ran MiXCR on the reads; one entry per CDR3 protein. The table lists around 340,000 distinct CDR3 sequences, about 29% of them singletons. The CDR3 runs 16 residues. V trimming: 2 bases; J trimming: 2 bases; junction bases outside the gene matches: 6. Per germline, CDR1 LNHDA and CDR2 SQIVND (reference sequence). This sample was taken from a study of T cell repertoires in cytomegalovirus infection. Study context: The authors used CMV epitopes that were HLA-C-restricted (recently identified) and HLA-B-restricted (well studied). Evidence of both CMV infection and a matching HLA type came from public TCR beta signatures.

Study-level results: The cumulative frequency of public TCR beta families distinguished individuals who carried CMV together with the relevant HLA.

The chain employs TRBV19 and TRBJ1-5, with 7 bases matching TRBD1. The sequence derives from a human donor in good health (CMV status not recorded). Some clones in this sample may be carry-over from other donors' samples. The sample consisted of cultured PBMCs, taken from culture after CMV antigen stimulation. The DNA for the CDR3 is TGTGCCAGTAGTATAAGGAGAGGACAGGGCAATCAGCCCCAGCATTTT. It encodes CASSIRRGQGNQPQHF.